This T cell receptor beta chain is drawn from a study of T cell responses to AZD1222 COVID-19 vaccine. The CDR3 runs 16 residues. V lost 4 bases and J lost 0, with 10 bases in between. Germline CDR1 MDHEN, CDR2 SYDVKM. The method was immunoSEQ multiplex PCR; TCRdb's version includes in-frame clones alone and lacks a portion of them. The table lists some 150,000 clones, 75% to 95% of them singletons, with 3% to 3.5% in the top ten. The chain is built from TRBV28 and TRBJ1-6; D is perhaps TRBD1 (6 bases). This specimen was peripheral blood, taken 28 days after the second AZD1222 dose. The TCR was taken from an adult who received the AZD1222 COVID-19 vaccine. For the CDR3, the DNA is TGTGCCAGCAGTTACCAGGGGAGCTCCTATAATTCACCCCTCCACTTT. Translating gives CASSYQGSSYNSPLHF.